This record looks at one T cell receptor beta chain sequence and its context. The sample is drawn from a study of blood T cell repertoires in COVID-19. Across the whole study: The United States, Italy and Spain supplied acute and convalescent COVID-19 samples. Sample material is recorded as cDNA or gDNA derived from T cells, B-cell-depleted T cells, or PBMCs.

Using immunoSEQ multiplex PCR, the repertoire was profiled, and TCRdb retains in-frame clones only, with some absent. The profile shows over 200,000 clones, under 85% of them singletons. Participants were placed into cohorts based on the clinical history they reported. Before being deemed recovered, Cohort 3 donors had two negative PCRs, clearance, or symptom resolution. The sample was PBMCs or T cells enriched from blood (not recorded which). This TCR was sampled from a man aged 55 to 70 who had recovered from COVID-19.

The chain's CDR3 is CASSLRGDMNTEAFF. The DNA for the CDR3 is TGTGCCAGCTCACTCCGGGGGGACATGAACACTGAAGCTTTCTTT. The chain uses TRBV18 and TRBJ1-1, with D tentatively TRBD1 (6 bases). Trimming removed 4 bases at V and 0 bases at J, with 12 bases between. Germline lookup yields CDR1 KGHSH and CDR2 LQKENI. The CDR3 extends over 15 amino acids.